A single sample gave rise to the 17 T cell receptor beta chains below, sequenced in a study of T cells in Graves' hyperthyroidism and ophthalmopathy. RNA transcripts served as the template for amplifying TCR beta CDR3 regions. The HTBI primer set served for first-round RT-PCR of the TCR CDR3. Via MiXCR, TCRdb re-called the multiplex PCR reads, giving one row per CDR3 protein. The repertoire holds 400,000 to 600,000 distinct CDR3 sequences, with less than 25% as singletons. Sequenced sample: blood. Source of these receptors: a man aged 18 to 30 with Graves' hyperthyroidism.

This clonotype was picked up many times. V gene TRBV6-5 combines with J gene TRBJ1-3, with D uncertain. Germline values: CDR1 MNHEY, CDR2 SVGAGI. CDR3 length equals 15 residues. Deletions cut 2 bases from V and 0 bases from J, with 8 bases between. CDR3: CASSYGSDSGNTIYF. The CDR3 DNA follows: TGTGCCAGCAGTTACGGGTCAGACTCTGGAAACACCATATATTTT.

The rearrangement links TRBV7-3 to TRBJ2-6, with no clear D. Deletions cut 4 bases from V and 4 bases from J, with 8 bases between. Germline V gene lookup returns CDR1 SGHTA and CDR2 FQGTGA. The CDR3 length is 14 residues. CDR3 in DNA: TGTGCCAGCAGCTCCTTACGGGGGGCCAACGTCCTGACTTTC. It specifies CASSSLRGANVLTF.

This clonotype was seen only once. The chain carries TRBV20-1 and TRBJ2-7; 10 positions agree with TRBD1. Germline V gives CDR1 DFQATT, CDR2 SNEGSKA (reference sequence). The length of the CDR3 is 19 residues. V shed 5 bases, J shed 3 bases, and the junction held 22 bases outside the gene matches. For the CDR3, the DNA is TGCAGTGCTCCCCCCAAGCCGGGACAGGGGCCGGGAGGGCGCTACGAGCAGTACTTC. Protein product: CSAPPKPGQGPGGRYEQYF.

This clonotype was recorded a few times. The V call is TRBV15, the J call TRBJ2-2, with D tentatively TRBD1 or TRBD2 (5 bases each). CDR1 is LNHNV and CDR2 is YYDKDF in the germline V gene (reference sequence). Trimming cost V 5 bases and J 5 bases, with 27 bases left between them. The CDR3 is made up of 19 amino acids. The CDR3 coding sequence is TGTGCCACCAGCCGACCGTATGGGGGTGGATTCACGTCTACCGGGGAGCTGTTTTTT. Translated, it gives CATSRPYGGGFTSTGELFF.

The CDR3 sequence is CASSLAPGQPYEQYF. CDR3 nucleotide sequence: TGCGCCAGCAGCCTGGCACCGGGTCAACCCTACGAGCAGTACTTC. J is TRBJ2-7 and V is TRBV5-1; D is undetermined. CDR1 is SGHRS and CDR2 is YFSETQ in the germline V gene. Trimming shortened V by 4 bases and J by 2 bases, and 16 bases separated the two germline ends. The CDR3 has 15 residues.

This clonotype has ten or more counts. A much more abundant neighbour one base away suggests this may be a read error. This sequence joins TRBV6-5 and TRBJ1-1; a possible D gene is TRBD1 (6 bases). V lost 2 bases and J lost 1, with 8 bases in between. This CDR3 is 14 amino acids long. Germline assignment: CDR1 MNHEY and CDR2 SVGAGI. This CDR3 reads CASSYLDRNTEAFF. CDR3 in DNA: TGTGCCAGCAGTTACCTGGACAGGAACACTGAAGCTTTCTTT.

For this clonotype: A single base separates this from a much larger clone, so it may be a read error. The rearrangement links TRBV6-1 to TRBJ1-1, with no clear D. Trimming took 5 bases from V and 1 from J, leaving 14 bases between them. From germline, CDR1 is MNHNS and CDR2 SASEGT. The CDR3 is 15 residues long. The CDR3 reads CASSPSGRANTEAFF. CDR3 nucleotides: TGTGCCAGCAGTCCATCTGGACGGGCGAACACTGAAGCTTTCTTT.

This clonotype was detected many times. This sequence joins TRBV28 and TRBJ2-7; no definite D call. The CDR3 spans 11 residues. The germline V and J ends were trimmed by 5 bases and 3 bases, with 5 bases remaining between them. Looked up from germline, CDR1 is MDHEN and CDR2 is SYDVKM. The CDR3 bases are TGTGCCAGCAGTATCCTCTACGAGCAGTACTTC. The encoded protein is CASSILYEQYF.

This clonotype was detected ten times or more. This chain uses TRBV30 with TRBJ1-2; possible D gene TRBD1, 5 bases. Trimming removed 3 bases at V and 8 bases at J, with 13 bases between. The germline V gene has CDR1 GTSNPN and CDR2 SVGIG (reference sequence). This CDR3 contains 12 residues. The CDR3 DNA reads as TGTGCCTGGAGAGAAGGGGCGCCCGGCTACACCTTC. It specifies CAWREGAPGYTF.

This clonotype was observed at least ten times. The gene calls are TRBV12-3 or TRBV12-4 and TRBJ1-1; possible D gene TRBD1, 6 bases. The V end lost 3 bases, the J end lost 6 bases, and 14 bases lay between the germline ends. The CDR3 sequence is 14 residues long. The CDR3 nucleotides are TGTGCCAGCAGTTTTAACAGGGATAGTCCTGAAGCTTTCTTT. Encoded protein: CASSFNRDSPEAFF.

This chain joins TRBV2 and TRBJ1-5, with D tentatively TRBD1 (5 bases). CDR1 and CDR2 (germline): SNHLY, FYNNEI. Trimming shortened V by 4 bases and J by 9 bases, and 22 bases separated the two germline ends. The CDR3 length is 16 residues. DNA of the CDR3: TGTGCCAGCAGTGTTGGGTGGGACCCCGGGGTACCGCCCCAGCATTTT. Residues: CASSVGWDPGVPPQHF.

Many counts were recorded for this clonotype. V gene TRBV4-1 combines with J gene TRBJ2-7, with D unresolved. The CDR3 has 14 amino acids. Germline CDR1 is MGHRA and CDR2 is YSYEKL. V lost 1 base, J lost 2 bases, and 9 bases lay in between. The CDR3 here is CASSQVPEPYEQYF. DNA for the CDR3: TGCGCCAGCAGCCAAGTCCCGGAGCCCTACGAGCAGTACTTC.

In its sample, this clonotype was seen many times. This sequence joins TRBV2 and TRBJ2-7; D not resolved. This CDR3 comprises 13 residues. In germline, CDR1 is SNHLY, CDR2 FYNNEI. Trimming took off 7 bases at V and 4 bases at J, with 14 bases between the two ends. The DNA of the CDR3 is TGTGCCAGCACCCACCGGACCTGGTACGAGCAGTACTTC. Translation gives CASTHRTWYEQYF.

This clonotype has a count of ten or more. The V call is TRBV15, the J call TRBJ2-7, with D perhaps TRBD1 (6 bases). From germline, CDR1 is LNHNV and CDR2 YYDKDF (reference sequence). V lost 5 bases and J lost 0, with 8 bases in between. The CDR3 has 13 residues. The CDR3 DNA sequence: TGTGCCACCAGCGGACAGAACTCCTACGAGCAGTACTTC. Protein product: CATSGQNSYEQYF. Drawing the rest from reference TRBV15 and TRBJ2-7, the complete variable domain is DAMVIQNPRYQVTQFGKPVTLSCSQTLNHNVMYWYQQKSSQAPKLLFHYYDKDFNNEADTPDNFQSRRPNTSFCFLDIRSPGLGDTAMYLCATSGQNSYEQYFGPGTRLTVT.

This clonotype was recorded at least ten times. CDR3 residues: CSARGGVTEAFF. CDR3 sequence (DNA): TGCAGTGCTAGAGGGGGCGTCACTGAAGCTTTCTTT. The rearrangement uses TRBV20-1 and TRBJ1-1; D might be TRBD1 (5 bases). V was pared by 1 base and J by 4 bases, with 7 bases between. Germline V gives CDR1 DFQATT, CDR2 SNEGSKA (reference sequence). CDR3 length equals 12 residues.

This clonotype was detected many times. This chain links TRBV12-3 or TRBV12-4 with TRBJ2-5; tentative D call: TRBD1 (5 bases). This CDR3 is built from 13 residues. Trimming stripped 6 bases from V and 1 base from J, with 9 bases between. Here the CDR3 reads CASSVQAQETQYF. The CDR3 nucleotides read TGTGCCAGCAGCGTACAGGCCCAAGAGACCCAGTACTTC.

Worth noting for this clonotype: Sequence at one end of the junction differs from germline and may be a read error. The rearrangement uses TRBV6-1 and TRBJ2-2; tentative D call: TRBD2 (5 bases). Germline V gives CDR1 MNHNS, CDR2 SASEGT. This CDR3 spans 12 amino acids. CDR3 protein: CASRASTGELSF. CDR3 DNA: TGTGCCAGCAGGGCGAGCACCGGGGAGCTGTCTTTT.